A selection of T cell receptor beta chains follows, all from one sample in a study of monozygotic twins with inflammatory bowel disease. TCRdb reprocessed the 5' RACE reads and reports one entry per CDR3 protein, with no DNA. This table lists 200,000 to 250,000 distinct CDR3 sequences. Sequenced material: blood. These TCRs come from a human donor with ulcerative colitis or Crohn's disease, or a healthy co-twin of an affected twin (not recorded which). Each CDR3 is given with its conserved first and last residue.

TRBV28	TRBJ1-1	CASSWGEVEAFF
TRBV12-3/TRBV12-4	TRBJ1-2	CASSPTFVYGYTF
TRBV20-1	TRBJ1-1	CSARDPQVSGNTEAFF
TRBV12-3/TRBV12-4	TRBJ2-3	CASSPPGRGTQYF
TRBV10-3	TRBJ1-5	CAISDGGQPQHF
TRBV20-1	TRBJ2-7	CSARDLQGDYEQYF
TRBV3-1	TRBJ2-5	CASSPRAQETQYF
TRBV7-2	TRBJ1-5	CASSSTEQQPQHF
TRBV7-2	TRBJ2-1	CASSWGQGANEQFF
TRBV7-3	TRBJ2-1	CASSDELAASYNEQFF
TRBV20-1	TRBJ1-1	CSARAGNTEAFF
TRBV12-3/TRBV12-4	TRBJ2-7	CASSSLMPGTGAGEQYF
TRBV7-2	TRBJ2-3	CASSPPGAGGTDTQYF
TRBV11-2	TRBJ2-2	CASSPYGSGRSAGELFF
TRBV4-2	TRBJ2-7	CASSLTSSYEQYF
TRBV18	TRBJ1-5	CASSETGQPNQPQHF
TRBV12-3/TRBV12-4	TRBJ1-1	CASSSGGTTEAFF
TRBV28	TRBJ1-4	CASSLGLSLGEKLFF
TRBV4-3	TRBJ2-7	CASSQDQAPVGSEQYF
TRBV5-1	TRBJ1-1	CASSFGLANTEAFF
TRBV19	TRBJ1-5	CASTSLRQANQPQHF
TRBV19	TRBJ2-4	CASSTPTPEAKNIQYF
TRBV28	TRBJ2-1	CASGTPGLRNEQFF
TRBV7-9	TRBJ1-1	CASSLGGASREAFF
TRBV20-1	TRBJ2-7	CSRGLAGGYEQYF
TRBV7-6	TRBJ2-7	CASSRETGREQYF
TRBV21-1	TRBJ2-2	CASSKVVWGTGESTGELFF
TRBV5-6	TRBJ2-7	CASSWTGGSYEQYF
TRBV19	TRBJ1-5	CASSTPLGGASNQPQHF
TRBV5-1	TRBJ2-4	CASSLELESEVKNIQYF
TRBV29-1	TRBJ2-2	CSGGEAGKLFF
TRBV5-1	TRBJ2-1	CASSLTGPYNEQFF
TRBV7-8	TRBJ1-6	CASSKRDSFNSPLHF
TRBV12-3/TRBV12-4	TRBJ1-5	CASSLDPNSNQPQHF
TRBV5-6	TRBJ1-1	CASSRQLNTEAFF